The clone carrying this T cell receptor (beta chain) was seen once. This record belongs to a study of OX40 agonist ivuxolimab in advanced cancers. Profiling relied on immunoSEQ multiplex PCR, and the TCRdb table lists in-frame clones only, not all of them. The sample carries fewer than 55,000 clones, 80% to 90% recorded once. Germline CDR1 and CDR2: SEHNR and FQNEAQ (reference sequence). The CDR3 has 15 residues. Trimming removed 6 bases from V and 5 bases from J; junction bases left unmatched: 10. This TCR was sampled from an adult with an advanced solid tumor such as melanoma, head and neck, liver or kidney cancer. The material was CD4+ or CD8+ T cells sorted from blood, obtained in a trial of the OX40 agonist ivuxolimab. This rearrangement joins TRBV7-9 to TRBJ2-3, with 8 bases lining up with TRBD2. The CDR3 region is CASSPQGGGLDTQYF. The CDR3 DNA sequence: TGTGCCAGCAGTCCCCAAGGCGGGGGGTTAGATACGCAGTATTTT.